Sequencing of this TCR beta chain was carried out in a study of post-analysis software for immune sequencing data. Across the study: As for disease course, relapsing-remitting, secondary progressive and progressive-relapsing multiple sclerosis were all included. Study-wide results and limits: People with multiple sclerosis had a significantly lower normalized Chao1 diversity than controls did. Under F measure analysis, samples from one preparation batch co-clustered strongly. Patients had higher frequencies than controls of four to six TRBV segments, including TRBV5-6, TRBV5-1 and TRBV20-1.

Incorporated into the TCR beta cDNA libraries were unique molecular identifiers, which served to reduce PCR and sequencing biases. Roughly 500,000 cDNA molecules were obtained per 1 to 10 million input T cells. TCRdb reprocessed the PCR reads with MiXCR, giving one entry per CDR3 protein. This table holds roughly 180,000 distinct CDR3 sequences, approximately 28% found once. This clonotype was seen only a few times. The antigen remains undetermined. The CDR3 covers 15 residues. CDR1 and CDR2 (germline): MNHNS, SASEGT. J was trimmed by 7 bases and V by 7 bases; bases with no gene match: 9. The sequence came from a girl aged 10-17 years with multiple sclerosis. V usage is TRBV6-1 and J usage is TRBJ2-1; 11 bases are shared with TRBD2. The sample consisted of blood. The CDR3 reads CASTPLAGGFNEQFF. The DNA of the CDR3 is TGTGCCAGCACCCCTCTAGCGGGAGGCTTTAATGAGCAGTTCTTC.